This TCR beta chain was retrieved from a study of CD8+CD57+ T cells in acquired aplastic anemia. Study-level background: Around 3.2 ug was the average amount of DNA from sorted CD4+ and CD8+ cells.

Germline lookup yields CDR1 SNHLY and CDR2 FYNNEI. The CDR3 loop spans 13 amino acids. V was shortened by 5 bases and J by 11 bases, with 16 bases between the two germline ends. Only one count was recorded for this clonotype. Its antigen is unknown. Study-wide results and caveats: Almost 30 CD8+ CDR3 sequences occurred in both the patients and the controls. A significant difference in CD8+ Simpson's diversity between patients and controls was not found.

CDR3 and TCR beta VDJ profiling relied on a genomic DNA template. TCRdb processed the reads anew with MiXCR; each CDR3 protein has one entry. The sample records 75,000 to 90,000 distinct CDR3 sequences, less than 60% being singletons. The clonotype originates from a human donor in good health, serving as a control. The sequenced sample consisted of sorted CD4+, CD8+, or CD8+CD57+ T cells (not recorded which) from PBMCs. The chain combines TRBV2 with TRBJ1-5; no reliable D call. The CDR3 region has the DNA TGTGCCAGCAGTTTGGGATCCCTCACGTCCCAGCATTTT. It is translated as CASSLGSLTSQHF.